The next 2 T cell receptor beta chains were all read from a single sample in a study of blood T cell repertoires in COVID-19. This table comes from immunoSEQ multiplex PCR, and its TCRdb copy is limited to in-frame clones, with some not included. The sample includes hundreds of thousands of clones, around 87% of them seen just once. The sequencing sample was made of peripheral blood. The receptor set was obtained from an older woman with COVID-19, enrolled during active disease.

The chain has TRBV27 and TRBJ1-5; no clear D. This CDR3 region has 14 residues. Germline-derived CDR1 and CDR2 are MNHEY and SMNVEV (reference sequence). V was shortened by 3 bases and J by 2 bases, with 8 bases between the two germline ends. CDR3 in amino acids: CASSFSVGNQPQHF. CDR3 DNA: TGTGCCAGCAGTTTCAGTGTTGGCAATCAGCCCCAGCATTTT.

The chain uses TRBV12-5 and TRBJ2-3; TRBD1 aligns across 8 bases. Germline CDR1 LGHNT, CDR2 FRNRAP. J lost 6 bases, V lost 8 bases, and 10 bases had no gene match. The CDR3 length is 14 residues. CDR3 nucleotide sequence: TGTGCTAGTCGCAGCTGGACAGGGACGGATACGCAGTATTTT. It is translated as CASRSWTGTDTQYF.